Presented here are 31 T cell receptor beta chains from one specimen sequenced in a study of OX40 agonist ivuxolimab in advanced cancers. Preparation of the library involved the immunoSEQ multiplex PCR assay. TCRdb re-hosts the immuneACCESS table, in-frame sequences only. Its copies lack some clones; in the studies checked, an unresolved V gene accounts for under half of them, and the cause for the rest is not known. This sample has over 95,000 clones in its table, and approximately 90% of those were observed once. Jointly, the top ten make up 0.79% of the sample. Specimen: CD4+ or CD8+ T cells sorted from blood, collected in a trial of the OX40 agonist ivuxolimab. The receptors stem from an adult with an advanced solid tumor such as melanoma, head and neck, liver or kidney cancer.

This clone was seen a handful of times. The chain combines TRBV5-1 with TRBJ2-2, with 8 nucleotides matching TRBD1. Germline V gives CDR1 SGHRS, CDR2 YFSETQ. V was clipped by 4 bases and J by 5 bases; unmatched bases: 10. This CDR3 comprises 16 residues. The CDR3 DNA sequence: TGCGCCAGCAGCCAGTCAGCTGGACAGGGAACCGGGGAGCTGTTTTTT. It yields the protein CASSQSAGQGTGELFF.

This clone was recorded only once. The V gene is TRBV28, the J gene TRBJ1-2; D uncertain. CDR1 and CDR2 (germline): MDHEN, SYDVKM. Deletions cut 5 bases from V and 5 bases from J, with 18 bases between. The CDR3 consists of 15 residues. The CDR3 sequence: CASSRRAGLGYGYTF. The DNA of the CDR3 is TGTGCCAGCAGTCGTAGGGCAGGATTGGGTTATGGCTACACCTTC.

This clone was observed once. CDR3: CASSHGTRPYEQYF. The CDR3 region has the DNA TGTGCCAGCAGCCACGGGACTCGGCCCTACGAGCAGTACTTC. This chain connects TRBV28 to TRBJ2-7; perhaps TRBD2 as D (6 bases). V gave up 6 bases and J gave up 2 bases, with 14 bases separating them. Germline values: CDR1 MDHEN, CDR2 SYDVKM. The CDR3 length is 14 residues.

J is TRBJ1-5 and V is TRBV4-1, with D uncertain. The CDR3 is 15 residues long. V lost 3 bases, J lost 0 bases, and 9 bases lay in between. Germline CDR1 reads MGHRA; CDR2 reads YSYEKL. The CDR3 loop reads CASSQYTDSNQPQHF. CDR3 bases: TGCGCCAGCAGCCAGTACACAGATAGCAATCAGCCCCAGCATTTT.

The chain employs TRBV18 and TRBJ2-3; 7 bases align to TRBD1. Germline V gene lookup returns CDR1 KGHSH and CDR2 LQKENI. The CDR3 runs 14 residues. V lost 6 bases to trimming and J lost 3 bases; unmatched junction nucleotides: 6. This CDR3 is CASSRPGGTDTQYF. The CDR3 DNA is TGTGCCAGCTCCCGGCCAGGGGGAACAGATACGCAGTATTTT.

This rearrangement joins TRBV5-1 to TRBJ1-2; 11 bases agree with TRBD1. The V gene's germline CDR1 is SGHRS and CDR2 YFSETQ. V lost 2 bases to trimming and J lost 6 bases; unmatched junction nucleotides: 15. This CDR3 is built from 18 residues. The CDR3 DNA follows: TGCGCCAGCAGCTTATCCGGGACAGGGGGAATCGTGGTGGATGGCTACACCTTC. It is translated as CASSLSGTGGIVVDGYTF.

This chain connects TRBV6-6 to TRBJ2-1; D not resolved. The CDR3 sequence is 12 residues long. Trimming took 5 bases from V and 8 from J, leaving 10 bases between them. The germline CDR1 and CDR2 sequences are MNHNY and SVGAGI (reference sequence). DNA for the CDR3: TGTGCCAGCAGTCTAAGGGCGGATGAGCAGTTCTTC. Protein product: CASSLRADEQFF.

The chain employs TRBV19 and TRBJ1-2, with TRBD1 identical over 8 bases. CDR1 LNHDA and CDR2 SQIVND come from the germline V gene (reference sequence). V dropped 5 bases and J dropped 6; count of bases not matched to a gene: 8. CDR3 size: 14 residues. The CDR3 bases are TGTGCCAGTAGTCCTCAGGGGGCGCGGAATGGCTACACCTTC. It yields the protein CASSPQGARNGYTF.

The chain uses TRBV30 and TRBJ2-7, with 11 positions matching TRBD1. Unmatched junction bases numbered 6, after V lost 5 bases and J lost 6 bases. The CDR3 loop spans 13 amino acids. Germline values: CDR1 GTSNPN, CDR2 SVGIG (reference sequence). CDR3 DNA: TGTGCCTGGTCAGGACAGGGGGCGGGCGAGCAGTACTTC. Its protein product is CAWSGQGAGEQYF.

The chain couples TRBV5-1 to TRBJ2-1; D gene uncertain. CDR1 and CDR2 from the germline V gene are SGHRS and YFSETQ. V was pared by 0 bases and J by 4 bases, with 8 bases between. This CDR3 is built from 14 residues. CDR3 loop: CASSLGSDYNEQFF. The CDR3 DNA follows: TGCGCCAGCAGCTTGGGAAGCGATTACAATGAGCAGTTCTTC.

The gene calls are TRBV9 and TRBJ2-1; D possibly uses TRBD1 or TRBD2 (5 bases each). This CDR3 spans 12 amino acids. Germline loops: CDR1 SGDLS, CDR2 YYNGEE. The germline V and J ends were trimmed by 3 bases and 14 bases, with 15 bases remaining between them. The CDR3 sequence: CASSAERGTEFF. The CDR3, as DNA: TGTGCCAGCAGCGCCGAGAGGGGTACTGAGTTCTTC.

The gene calls are TRBV25-1 and TRBJ2-1; TRBD1 agrees at 9 bases. Germline V lookup: CDR1 MGHDK, CDR2 SYGVNS. The CDR3 length is 14 residues. With 2 bases clipped from V and 8 bases from J, the junction kept 4 bases outside the gene matches. The CDR3 reads CASSERDREYEQFF. CDR3 nucleotide sequence: TGTGCCAGCAGTGAAAGGGACAGGGAATATGAGCAGTTCTTC.

This chain links TRBV7-8 with TRBJ1-1; D is unresolved. The CDR3 has 11 residues. V was clipped by 5 bases and J by 10 bases, with 11 bases between them. Germline V gives CDR1 SGHVS, CDR2 FQNEAQ. CDR3 loop: CASSHGSGAFF. The CDR3, as DNA: TGTGCCAGCAGCCACGGGAGTGGAGCTTTCTTT.

The chain recombines TRBV27 with TRBJ2-7; 8 nucleotides agree with TRBD2. The CDR3 sequence is 15 residues long. V gave up 5 bases and J gave up 0 bases; unmatched junction bases: 6. CDR1 and CDR2 from the germline V gene are MNHEY and SMNVEV (reference sequence). CDR3 in DNA: TGTGCCAGCAGTCCGAGACTAGCGTCCTCCTACGAGCAGTACTTC. Translated: CASSPRLASSYEQYF.

This chain connects TRBV27 to TRBJ1-1; D unclear. Germline V gene data show CDR1 as MNHEY and CDR2 as SMNVEV (reference sequence). V was trimmed by 3 bases and J by 0 bases, leaving 14 bases between them. The CDR3 loop spans 16 amino acids. The CDR3 sequence: CASSFRPVIMNTEAFF. CDR3 in DNA: TGTGCCAGCAGTTTCCGACCAGTCATAATGAACACTGAAGCTTTCTTT.

The chain recombines TRBV5-1 with TRBJ2-3; TRBD1 aligns across 7 bases. CDR3 length: 13 residues. The ends lost 4 bases at V and 6 bases at J; junction bases unmatched: 5. Germline V gene lookup returns CDR1 SGHRS and CDR2 YFSETQ. The CDR3 DNA reads TGCGCCAGCAGCCCAGGGGGAAGGGATACGCAGTATTTT. Amino acid sequence: CASSPGGRDTQYF. Complete variable domain (other parts from reference TRBV5-1 and TRBJ2-3): KAGVTQTPRYLIKTRGQQVTLSCSPISGHRSVSWYQQTPGQGLQFLFEYFSETQRNKGNFPGRFSGRQFSNSRSEMNVSTLELGDSALYLCASSPGGRDTQYFGPGTRLTVL.

V is TRBV30 and J is TRBJ2-3; D not resolved. V gave up 2 bases and J gave up 3 bases, with 9 bases separating them. The CDR3 contains 13 residues. Germline CDR1 GTSNPN, CDR2 SVGIG (reference sequence). The CDR3 region has the DNA TGTGCCTGGAGTAAAGATTCTACAGATACGCAGTATTTT. Its translation is CAWSKDSTDTQYF.

This chain uses TRBV20-1 with TRBJ2-3; D remains unclear. The V gene's germline CDR1 is DFQATT and CDR2 SNEGSKA (reference sequence). The CDR3 is made up of 10 amino acids. The V gene lost 3 bases and the J gene lost 6 bases, with 4 bases spanning the gap. Here the CDR3 reads CSASRDTQYF. The CDR3 DNA reads as TGCAGTGCTAGTAGGGATACGCAGTATTTT.

The rearrangement joins TRBV6-6 to TRBJ1-2, with D possibly being TRBD1 (6 bases). Trimming stripped 0 bases from V and 3 bases from J, with 8 bases between. Germline CDR1 reads MNHNY; CDR2 reads SVGAGI (reference sequence). This CDR3 region has 14 residues. CDR3 sequence: CASSYSNRDYGYTF. Here the CDR3 DNA reads TGTGCCAGCAGTTACTCGAACAGGGACTATGGCTACACCTTC.

The genes are TRBV5-1 and TRBJ2-1; TRBD2 agrees at 11 bases. The junction had 7 bases not matched to a gene; V was cut back by 4 bases and J by 4 bases. The CDR3 consists of 16 residues. Germline V CDR1 and CDR2: SGHRS, YFSETQ. CDR3 amino acids: CASSPWASGGYNEQFF. CDR3 in DNA: TGCGCCAGCAGCCCGTGGGCTAGCGGGGGGTACAATGAGCAGTTCTTC.

This chain connects TRBV6-5 to TRBJ1-4; TRBD1 is a possible D gene (5 bases). The CDR3 loop spans 16 amino acids. Germline V CDR1 and CDR2: MNHEY, SVGAGI. Trimming left V 0 bases short and J 11 bases short, with 19 bases between. As DNA, the CDR3 is TGTGCCAGCAGTTACTCGGGTACAGGAGCCTTGGGGAAACTGTTTTTT. The encoded protein is CASSYSGTGALGKLFF.

The chain is built from TRBV27 and TRBJ2-1, with TRBD2 matching 10 bases. This CDR3 is built from 15 residues. Germline V gives CDR1 MNHEY, CDR2 SMNVEV (reference sequence). J lost 9 bases, V lost 4 bases, and 9 bases had no gene match. The CDR3 sequence is CASSSLAGDISEQFF. The CDR3 nucleotides read TGTGCCAGCAGTTCTCTAGCGGGGGATATCTCTGAGCAGTTCTTC.

The V gene is TRBV7-9, the J gene TRBJ1-2, with a possible D match to TRBD1 (6 bases). This CDR3 comprises 13 residues. Germline loops: CDR1 SEHNR, CDR2 FQNEAQ (reference sequence). Trimming shortened V by 5 bases and J by 6 bases, and 13 bases separated the two germline ends. In nucleotides, the CDR3 is TGTGCCAGCAGCCCCAGGGGCTCCCATGGCTACACCTTC. It encodes CASSPRGSHGYTF.

The gene calls are TRBV28 and TRBJ2-1; tentatively, D is TRBD2 (5 bases). Germline-derived CDR1 and CDR2 are MDHEN and SYDVKM. The CDR3 runs to 12 residues. V lost 5 bases and J lost 7, with 9 bases in between. The CDR3, as DNA: TGTGCCAGCAGTCTGGACTTTAATGAGCAGTTCTTC. Protein sequence: CASSLDFNEQFF.

The chain joins TRBV28 to TRBJ2-5, with 7 bases that match TRBD2. Germline CDR1 MDHEN, CDR2 SYDVKM. CDR3 length: 11 residues. V trimming: 11 bases; J trimming: 5 bases; junction bases outside the gene matches: 5. The CDR3 reads CAGGGRETQYF. DNA for the CDR3: TGTGCCGGGGGGGGTCGGGAGACCCAGTACTTC. Full variable domain (outside the CDR3, taken from reference TRBV28 and TRBJ2-5): DVKVTQSSRYLVKRTGEKVFLECVQDMDHENMFWYRQDPGLGLRLIYFSYDVKMKEKGDIPEGYSVSREKKERFSLILESASTNQTSMYLCAGGGRETQYFGPGTRLLVL.

This clone was observed a handful of times. J is TRBJ2-5 and V is TRBV14, with D uncertain. The CDR3 is 14 amino acids. Trimming pared 1 base from V and 9 bases from J, leaving 15 bases between. The germline V gene has CDR1 SGHDN and CDR2 FVKESK. In DNA form, the CDR3 reads TGTGCCAGCAGCCAAGGGCTGGTTCCGTGGGCCCAGTACTTC. This encodes CASSQGLVPWAQYF.

V gene TRBV5-4 combines with J gene TRBJ2-3; D uncertain. Germline CDR1 and CDR2: SGHNT and YYREEE (reference sequence). The CDR3 totals 14 residues. V was pared by 0 bases and J by 2 bases, with 7 bases between. The CDR3 sequence: CASSLGSSTDTQYF. In nucleotides, the CDR3 is TGTGCCAGCAGCTTGGGTAGTTCCACAGATACGCAGTATTTT.

The chain combines TRBV6-1 with TRBJ1-4; TRBD1 is a possible D gene (5 bases). The length of the CDR3 is 14 residues. Per the germline V gene, CDR1 is MNHNS and CDR2 is SASEGT. The V gene lost 7 bases and the J gene lost 7 bases, with 16 bases spanning the gap. The CDR3 DNA sequence: TGTGCCAGCATCGGGGGGAACCGGGGTGAAAAACTGTTTTTT. Translated: CASIGGNRGEKLFF.

The CDR3 sequence is CASSPGLSVDEQYF. CDR3 coding DNA: TGTGCCAGCAGCCCCGGACTAAGCGTCGACGAGCAGTACTTC. J is TRBJ2-7 and V is TRBV11-1, with D perhaps TRBD2 (6 bases). Per germline, CDR1 SGHAT and CDR2 FQDESV (reference sequence). The CDR3 has 14 residues. Trimming took off 5 bases at V and 5 bases at J, with 16 bases between the two ends.

This rearrangement joins TRBV7-9 to TRBJ2-3; tentatively, D is TRBD1 (5 bases). Trimming left V 7 bases short and J 3 bases short, with 17 bases between. CDR1 SEHNR and CDR2 FQNEAQ come from the germline V gene (reference sequence). There are 15 residues in the CDR3. CDR3 nucleotides: TGTGCCAGCACCGAGCGTGGGGCTAGGACAGATACGCAGTATTTT. Its protein is CASTERGARTDTQYF.

The chain employs TRBV4-3 and TRBJ1-5, with a tentative D call TRBD1 (6 bases). Trimming pared 4 bases from V and 7 bases from J, leaving 17 bases between. The CDR3 extends over 15 amino acids. Per germline, CDR1 LGHNA and CDR2 YSLEER. The CDR3 DNA sequence: TGCGCCAGCAGCCCCTGGGTGGGACAAGCGCAGCCCCAGCATTTT. Its translation: CASSPWVGQAQPQHF.